This T cell receptor (beta chain) was captured by sequencing in a study of identical twins. Overall study results and limits: It was cross-sectional statistical analysis, not following the same donors, that the conclusions relied on. Zero-insertion analyses could be partly confounded by invariant MAIT and iNKT cells.

The table lists this clonotype with a few counts. What it recognizes is unknown. The V end lost 1 base, the J end lost 0 bases, and 9 bases lay between the germline ends. CDR1 LGHDT and CDR2 YNNKEL come from the germline V gene (reference sequence). The CDR3 loop spans 15 amino acids. TCRdb reanalysed the 5' RACE reads using MiXCR and keeps one entry per CDR3 protein. The sample has about 250,000 distinct CDR3 sequences, 6.5% to 9.5% seen once; the top ten hold less than 4%. These data were likewise used in another study, on yellow fever vaccine responses in identical twins. That report adds: Twins reportedly appeared to share part of their vaccine T cell response while keeping part individual.

The chain is built from TRBV3-1 and TRBJ2-5; D gene uncertain. Sequencing was carried out using CD8+ T cells sorted from blood. This clonotype originated in a woman younger than 30 in good health. This chain's CDR3 is CASSQGGSYQETQYF. The CDR3 region has the DNA TGTGCCAGCAGCCAAGGGGGAAGTTACCAAGAGACCCAGTACTTC.